The subject of this entry is one T cell receptor (beta chain). These data belong to a study of blood T cell repertoires in COVID-19. At the level of the study: Donors in the United States, Italy and Spain gave samples during acute or convalescent COVID-19. In each case, the material was cDNA or gDNA derived from T cells, B-cell-depleted T cells, or PBMCs.

Original data processing: How many nucleated cells were present was estimated from reference gene primer amplification. Clones were read by immunoSEQ multiplex PCR, and TCRdb kept only the in-frame ones, dropping some. The D gene and trimming were derived from the DNA, and the V and J assignments and clone size from that table. There are 75,000 to 95,000 clones in the sample; around 85% occur only once, and about a sixth lies in the top ten. V lost 4 bases and J 7 bases, leaving 7 bases between the germline ends. Looked up from germline, CDR1 is LNHDA and CDR2 is SQIVND (reference sequence). The CDR3 has 12 residues.

The V and J genes are TRBV19 and TRBJ1-4; D gene ambiguous. Material for sequencing was peripheral blood. The sequence was obtained from an older man with active or convalescent COVID-19. The CDR3, as DNA: TGTGCCAGTAGTAATGCGTTTGAAAAACTGTTTTTT. Translation: CASSNAFEKLFF.